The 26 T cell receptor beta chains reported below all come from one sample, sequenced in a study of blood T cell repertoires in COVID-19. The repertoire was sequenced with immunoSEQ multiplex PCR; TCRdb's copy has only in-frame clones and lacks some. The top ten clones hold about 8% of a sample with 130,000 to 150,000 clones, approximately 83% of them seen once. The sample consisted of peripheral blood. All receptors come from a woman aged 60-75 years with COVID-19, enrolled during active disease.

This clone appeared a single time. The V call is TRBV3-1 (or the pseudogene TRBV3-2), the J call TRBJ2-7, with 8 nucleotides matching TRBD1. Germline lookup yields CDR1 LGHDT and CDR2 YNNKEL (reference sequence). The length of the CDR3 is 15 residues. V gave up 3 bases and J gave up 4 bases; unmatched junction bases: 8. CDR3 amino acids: CASSQQPGGHYEQYF. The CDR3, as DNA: TGTGCCAGCAGCCAGCAACCAGGGGGCCATTACGAGCAGTACTTC.

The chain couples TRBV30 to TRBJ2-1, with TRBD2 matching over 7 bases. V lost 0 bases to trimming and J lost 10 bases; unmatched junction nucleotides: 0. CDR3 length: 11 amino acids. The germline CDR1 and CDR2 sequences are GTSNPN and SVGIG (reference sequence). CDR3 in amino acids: CAWSVGGEQFF. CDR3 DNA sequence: TGTGCCTGGAGTGTGGGGGGGGAGCAGTTCTTC.

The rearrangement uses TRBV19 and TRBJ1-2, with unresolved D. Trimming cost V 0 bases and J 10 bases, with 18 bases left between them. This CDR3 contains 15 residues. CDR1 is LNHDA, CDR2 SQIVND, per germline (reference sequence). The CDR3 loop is CASSIDFADFLVYTF. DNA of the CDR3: TGTGCCAGTAGTATAGATTTTGCGGACTTTCTTGTCTACACCTTC.

The CDR3 bases are TGTGCCAGCAGTGCCCCAGGGTCTAGGGGCTACACCTTC. Translation: CASSAPGSRGYTF. V and J are TRBV2 and TRBJ1-2, with D possibly being TRBD1 (5 bases). Trimming pared 4 bases from V and 8 bases from J, leaving 14 bases between. The CDR3 contains 13 residues. CDR1 and CDR2 from the germline V gene are SNHLY and FYNNEI.

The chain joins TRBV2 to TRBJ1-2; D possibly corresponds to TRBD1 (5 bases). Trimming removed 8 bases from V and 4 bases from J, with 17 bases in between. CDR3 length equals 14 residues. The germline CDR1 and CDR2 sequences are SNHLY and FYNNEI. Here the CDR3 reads CASGSPGHLYGYTF. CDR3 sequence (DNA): TGTGCCAGCGGTTCGCCAGGACACCTCTATGGCTACACCTTC.

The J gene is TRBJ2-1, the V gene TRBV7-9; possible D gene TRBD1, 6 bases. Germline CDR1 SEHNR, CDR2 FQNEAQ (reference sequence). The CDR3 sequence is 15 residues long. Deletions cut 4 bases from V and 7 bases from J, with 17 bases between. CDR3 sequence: CASSSNRAHGNEQFF. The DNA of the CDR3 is TGTGCCAGCAGCTCGAACAGGGCCCACGGTAATGAGCAGTTCTTC.

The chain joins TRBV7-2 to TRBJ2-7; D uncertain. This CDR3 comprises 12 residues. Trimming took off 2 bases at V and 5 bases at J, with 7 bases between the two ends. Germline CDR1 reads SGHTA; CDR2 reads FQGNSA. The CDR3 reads CASSLTVDEQYF. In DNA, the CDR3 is TGTGCCAGCAGCTTAACTGTGGACGAGCAGTACTTC. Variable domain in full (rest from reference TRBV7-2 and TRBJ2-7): GAGVSQSPSNKVTEKGKDVELRCDPISGHTALYWYRQSLGQGLEFLIYFQGNSAPDKSGLPSDRFSAERTGGSVSTLTIQRTQQEDSAVYLCASSLTVDEQYFGPGTRLTVT.

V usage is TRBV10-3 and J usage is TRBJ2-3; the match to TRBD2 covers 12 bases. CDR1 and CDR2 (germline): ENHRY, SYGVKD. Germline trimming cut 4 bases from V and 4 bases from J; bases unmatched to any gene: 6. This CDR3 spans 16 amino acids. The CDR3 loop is CAISARLAGEADTQYF. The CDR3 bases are TGTGCCATCAGTGCGAGACTAGCGGGGGAAGCAGATACGCAGTATTTT.

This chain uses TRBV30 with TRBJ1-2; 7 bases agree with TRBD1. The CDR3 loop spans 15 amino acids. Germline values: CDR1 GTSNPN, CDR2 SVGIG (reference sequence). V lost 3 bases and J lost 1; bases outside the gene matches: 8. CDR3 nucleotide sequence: TGTGCCTGGAGGGACAGGCAAATCTTTAACTATGGCTACACCTTC. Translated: CAWRDRQIFNYGYTF.

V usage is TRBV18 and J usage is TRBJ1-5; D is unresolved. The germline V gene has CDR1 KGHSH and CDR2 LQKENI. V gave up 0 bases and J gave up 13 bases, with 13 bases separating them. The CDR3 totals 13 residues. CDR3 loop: CASSPPSEGNQHF. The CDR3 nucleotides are TGTGCCAGCTCACCACCGTCTGAGGGAAATCAGCATTTT.

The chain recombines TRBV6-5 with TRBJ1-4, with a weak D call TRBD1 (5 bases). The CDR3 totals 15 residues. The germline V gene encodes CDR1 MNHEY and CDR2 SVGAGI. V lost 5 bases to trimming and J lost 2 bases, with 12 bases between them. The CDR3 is CASSLQQDTNEKLFF. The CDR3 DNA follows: TGTGCCAGCAGTCTACAACAGGATACTAATGAAAAACTGTTTTTT.

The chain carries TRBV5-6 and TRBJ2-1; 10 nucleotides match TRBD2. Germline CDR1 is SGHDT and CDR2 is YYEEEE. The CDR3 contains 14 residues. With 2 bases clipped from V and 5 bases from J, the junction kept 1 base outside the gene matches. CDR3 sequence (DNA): TGTGCCAGCAGCTTAGCGGGGGGGGACAATGAGCAGTTCTTC. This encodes CASSLAGGDNEQFF.

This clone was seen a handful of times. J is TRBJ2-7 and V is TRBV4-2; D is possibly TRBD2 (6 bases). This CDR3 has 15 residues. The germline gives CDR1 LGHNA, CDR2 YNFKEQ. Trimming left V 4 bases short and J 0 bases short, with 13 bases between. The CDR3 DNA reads TGTGCCAGCAGCCCGGGACTGACGAGCTCCTACGAGCAGTACTTC. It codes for CASSPGLTSSYEQYF.

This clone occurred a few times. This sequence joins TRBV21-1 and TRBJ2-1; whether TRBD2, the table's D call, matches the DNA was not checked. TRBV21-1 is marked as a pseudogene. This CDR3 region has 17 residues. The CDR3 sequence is CASKRGGNGKTDNEQFF. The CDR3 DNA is TGTGCCAGCAAGAGGGGGGGGAACGGGAAAACCGACAATGAGCAGTTCTTC.

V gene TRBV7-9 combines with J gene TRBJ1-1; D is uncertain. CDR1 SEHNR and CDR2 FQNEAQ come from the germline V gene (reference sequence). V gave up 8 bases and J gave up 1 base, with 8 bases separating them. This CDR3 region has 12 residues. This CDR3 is CASVSQNTEAFF. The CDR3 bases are TGTGCCAGCGTTAGCCAGAACACTGAAGCTTTCTTT.

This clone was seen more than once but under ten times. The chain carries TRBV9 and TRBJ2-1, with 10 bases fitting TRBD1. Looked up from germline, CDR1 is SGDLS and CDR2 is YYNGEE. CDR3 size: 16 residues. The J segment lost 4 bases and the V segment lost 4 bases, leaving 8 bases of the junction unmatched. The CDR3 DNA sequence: TGTGCCAGCAGCCCCTCCGGGACAGGGGTATACAATGAGCAGTTCTTC. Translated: CASSPSGTGVYNEQFF. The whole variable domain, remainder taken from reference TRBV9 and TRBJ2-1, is DSGVTQTPKHLITATGQRVTLRCSPRSGDLSVYWYQQSLDQGLQFLIQYYNGEERAKGNILERFSAQQFPDLHSELNLSSLELGDSALYFCASSPSGTGVYNEQFFGPGTRLTVL.

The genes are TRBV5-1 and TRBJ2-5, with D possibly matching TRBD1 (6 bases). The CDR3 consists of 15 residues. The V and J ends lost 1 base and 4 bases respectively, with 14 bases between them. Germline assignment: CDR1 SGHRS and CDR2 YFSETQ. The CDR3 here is CASSLLLQGRETQYF. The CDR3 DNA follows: TGCGCCAGCAGCTTGTTGCTACAGGGACGAGAGACCCAGTACTTC.

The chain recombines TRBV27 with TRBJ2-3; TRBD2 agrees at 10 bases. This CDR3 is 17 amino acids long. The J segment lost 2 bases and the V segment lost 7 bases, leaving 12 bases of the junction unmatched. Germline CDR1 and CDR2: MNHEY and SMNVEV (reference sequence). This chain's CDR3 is CASTAEPAGGFTDTQYF. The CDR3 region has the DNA TGTGCCAGCACGGCAGAACCAGCGGGGGGGTTCACAGATACGCAGTATTTT.

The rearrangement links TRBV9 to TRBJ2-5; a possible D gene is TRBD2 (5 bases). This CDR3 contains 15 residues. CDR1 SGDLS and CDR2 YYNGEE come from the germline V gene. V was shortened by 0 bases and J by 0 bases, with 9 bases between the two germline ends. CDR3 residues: CASSVGPGNQETQYF. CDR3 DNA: TGTGCCAGCAGCGTAGGGCCGGGAAACCAAGAGACCCAGTACTTC.

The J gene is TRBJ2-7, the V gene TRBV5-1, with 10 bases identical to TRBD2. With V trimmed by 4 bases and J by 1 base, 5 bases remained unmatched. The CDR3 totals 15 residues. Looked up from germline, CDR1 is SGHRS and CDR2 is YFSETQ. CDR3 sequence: CASSDTSGASYEQYF. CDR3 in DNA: TGCGCCAGCAGCGATACTAGCGGGGCGTCCTACGAGCAGTACTTC.

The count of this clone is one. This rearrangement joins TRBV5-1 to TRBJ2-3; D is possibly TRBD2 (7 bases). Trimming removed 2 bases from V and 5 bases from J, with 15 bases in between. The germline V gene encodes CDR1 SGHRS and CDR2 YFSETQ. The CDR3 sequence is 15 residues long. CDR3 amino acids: CASSFGGALEDTQYF. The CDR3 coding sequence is TGCGCCAGCAGCTTTGGGGGGGCCTTGGAAGATACGCAGTATTTT.

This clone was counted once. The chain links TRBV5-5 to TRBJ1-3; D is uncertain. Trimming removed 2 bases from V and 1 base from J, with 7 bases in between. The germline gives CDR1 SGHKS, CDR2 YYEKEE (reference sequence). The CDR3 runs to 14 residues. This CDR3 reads CASSFSGSGNTIYF. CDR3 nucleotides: TGTGCCAGCAGCTTCTCAGGTTCTGGAAACACCATATATTTT.

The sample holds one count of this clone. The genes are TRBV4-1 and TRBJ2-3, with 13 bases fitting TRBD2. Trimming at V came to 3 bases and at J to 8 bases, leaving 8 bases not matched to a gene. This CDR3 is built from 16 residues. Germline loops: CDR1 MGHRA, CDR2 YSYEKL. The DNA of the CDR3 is TGCGCCAGCAGCCAGCGACCGACTAGCGGGGGGAGTACGCAGTATTTT. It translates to CASSQRPTSGGSTQYF.

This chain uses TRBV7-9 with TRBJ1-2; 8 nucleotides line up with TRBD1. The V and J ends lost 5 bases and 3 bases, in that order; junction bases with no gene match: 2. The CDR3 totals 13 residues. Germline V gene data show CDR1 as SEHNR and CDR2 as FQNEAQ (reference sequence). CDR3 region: CASSVDRDYGYTF. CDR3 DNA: TGTGCCAGCAGCGTGGACAGGGACTATGGCTACACCTTC.

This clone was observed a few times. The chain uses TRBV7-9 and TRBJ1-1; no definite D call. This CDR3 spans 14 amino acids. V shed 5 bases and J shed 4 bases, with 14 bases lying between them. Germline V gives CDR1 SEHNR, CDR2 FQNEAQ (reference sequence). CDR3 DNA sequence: TGTGCCAGCAGCGAGATAGGGAGGGCCACTGAAGCTTTCTTT. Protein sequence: CASSEIGRATEAFF.

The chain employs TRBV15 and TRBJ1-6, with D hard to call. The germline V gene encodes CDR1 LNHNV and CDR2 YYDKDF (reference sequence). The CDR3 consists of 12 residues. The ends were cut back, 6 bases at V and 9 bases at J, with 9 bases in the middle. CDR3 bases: TGTGCCACCAGGACATTGAGTTCACCCCTCCACTTT. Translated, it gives CATRTLSSPLHF.